The clone carrying this T cell receptor (beta chain) appeared a single time. Its antigen remains unknown. CDR3 length equals 13 residues. With 9 bases removed from V and 1 base from J, the gap between germline ends came to 11 bases. Germline loops: CDR1 KGHDR, CDR2 SFDVKD. This entry belongs to a study of T cell responses to AZD1222 COVID-19 vaccine. Study as a whole: Second-dose groups at about 4 or about 12 weeks were pooled.

Clones were read by immunoSEQ multiplex PCR, and TCRdb kept only the in-frame ones, dropping some. In the table there are 130,000 or so clones, 90% of which are singletons. General study points: Vaccination with two AZD1222 doses was followed by a rise in Spike-specific TCR breadth and depth. Without day 14 samples, only post-peak T cell repertoires were studied. Clonal diversity may have been underestimated, and the donors were mostly white British, with more females than males.

This TCR came from an adult in good health. This chain connects TRBV24-1 to TRBJ1-1; no clear D. This specimen was peripheral blood, taken on day 0 of AZD1222 vaccination. CDR3 nucleotide sequence: TGTGCCACCTCCCAGTCGGGGAACACTGAAGCTTTCTTT. This codes for CATSQSGNTEAFF.